This entry is about one TCR beta chain. Its cognate antigen is unknown. From around 18-30 mg of unsorted bulk tissue, DNA and RNA were co-extracted together. Each individual tumor supplied samples from five separate regions. Synthesis of TCR beta cDNA was carried out from 450 to 650 ng total RNA with a constant-region primer. Three-round nested multiplex PCR performed with slightly modified ARM-PCR produced the TCR beta libraries. TRBV1-TRBV30 forward primers paired with a C-beta reverse primer drove the first two PCR rounds, about 11 cycles each. One entry per CDR3 protein, called by TCRdb with MiXCR from the multiplex PCR reads. The sample yields about 84,000 distinct CDR3 sequences, around 70% seen once. The data were taken from a study of tumor-infiltrating lymphocytes in primary liver carcinoma. General study points: About 8-25% of top clones, no more, were shared by all five regions. Tumor region pairs outstripped tumor-adjacent and tumor-blood pairs in overlap.

The CDR3 runs to 14 residues. Germline CDR1 reads SQVTM; CDR2 reads ANQGSEA. The chain is built from TRBV29-1 and TRBJ2-1; 11 bases are shared with TRBD1. This TCR came from a middle-aged man with primary liver carcinoma and hepatitis B virus infection. Sequenced material: liver tumor tissue from sampling region 1. The subset is: tumor region T1, superior pole. For the CDR3, the DNA is TGCAGAGGATTGACGGGACAGGGGGTGGTTGAGCAGTTCTTC. This gives the protein CRGLTGQGVVEQFF.